Listed here is a single T cell receptor beta chain. Antigen unknown. The data originate from a study of post-analysis software for immune sequencing data. About the research overall: Patients had relapsing-remitting, secondary progressive or progressive-relapsing multiple sclerosis; some lacked subtype. Study results and caveats: Samples made in the same batch grouped tightly together by F measure. TRBV5-6, TRBV5-1 and TRBV20-1 belonged to a set of roughly 5 TRBV segments that were more frequent in patients than controls.

Germline V gene sequence: CDR1 LGHNA, CDR2 YNFKEQ. With 1 base clipped from V and 7 bases from J, the junction kept 2 bases outside the gene matches. The CDR3 is 14 residues long. The library was made from cDNA and included unique molecular identifiers. It was from roughly 1 to 10 million T cells that about half a million cDNA molecules came. TCRdb processed the PCR reads anew with MiXCR; each CDR3 protein has one entry. The repertoire consists of about 200,000 distinct CDR3 sequences, with roughly 30% occurring once and the leading ten covering about 3.4%. This sequence was found in a girl aged 2-17 years with multiple sclerosis. The rearrangement uses TRBV4-2 and TRBJ1-4; 8 nucleotides agree with TRBD1. Sequences were obtained from blood. This chain's CDR3 is CASSQGQGSEKLFF. CDR3 coding DNA: TGTGCCAGCAGCCAAGGACAGGGGAGTGAAAAACTGTTTTTT.